Described below is a single T cell receptor beta chain sequence and its context. CDR3 length: 15 amino acids. Trimming cost V 2 bases and J 0 bases; bases outside gene matches: 4. CDR1 SGHRS and CDR2 YFSETQ come from the germline V gene. In the study's own analysis: Cell counts per sample came from amplifying reference gene primers. The table came from immunoSEQ multiplex PCR; TCRdb's copy has only in-frame clones and leaves some out. The DNA was the basis for D and trimming; V, J and clone size are from that table. The profile shows approximately 250,000 clones, approximately 85% of them singletons. This record belongs to a study of blood T cell repertoires in COVID-19. For the study at large: COVID-19 samples collected from the United States, Italy and Spain covered acute and convalescent phases.

Individuals drawn from approximately 26 US areas were about 18 to 100 years old. Self-reported history from a screening survey and questionnaire set each donor's cohort. The source is a woman aged 45-65 years with acute COVID-19. The sample taken for sequencing was PBMCs or T cells enriched from blood (not recorded which). V and J are TRBV5-1 and TRBJ1-1, with 7 bases fitting TRBD1. This CDR3 reads CASSLQGNMNTEAFF. The CDR3 nucleotides read TGCGCCAGCAGCTTACAGGGGAACATGAACACTGAAGCTTTCTTT. The full variable domain, completed using reference TRBV5-1 and TRBJ1-1, is KAGVTQTPRYLIKTRGQQVTLSCSPISGHRSVSWYQQTPGQGLQFLFEYFSETQRNKGNFPGRFSGRQFSNSRSEMNVSTLELGDSALYLCASSLQGNMNTEAFFGQGTRLTVV.